This T cell receptor (beta chain) emerged from a study of cytomegalovirus exposure and HLA in healthy donors. Germline V gene sequence: CDR1 MNHEY, CDR2 SMNVEV (reference sequence). The CDR3 is 15 amino acids. Trimming cost V 5 bases and J 2 bases, with 15 bases left between them. Primers included in the PCR were 60 Vbeta and 13 Jbeta primers. Assay used: immunoSEQ multiplex PCR; TCRdb lists only in-frame clones, some missing. The data hold some 93,000 clones, with approximately 80% observed a single time. This chain links TRBV27 with TRBJ1-1; tentatively, D is TRBD1 (5 bases). The sequenced sample was PBMCs. The sequence was obtained from a woman aged 35 to 49 in good health and CMV-seronegative. The CDR3: CASSPQTQGNTEAFF. The CDR3 DNA reads TGTGCCAGCAGTCCCCAAACCCAGGGAAACACTGAAGCTTTCTTT.